Described below is a single T cell receptor beta chain sequence and its context. What it binds is unknown. The sample belongs to a study of graft-versus-host responses after intestinal transplantation. About the research overall: Anti-thymocyte globulin was used for induction in all recipients, who then took tacrolimus and steroids for approximately 3 years. General study points: Circulating GvH clone levels at their peak were associated with HvG declines (early post-transplant). Detected in recipient marrow were GvH clones, some of which were first observed in ileum or blood.

Profiled with immunoSEQ multiplex PCR; TCRdb holds only in-frame clones, not every one. The repertoire holds 40,000 or so clones, with roughly 90% as singletons. The source material was PBMCs, sampled 260 to 280 days after transplant. The receptor was derived from a human patient who received an intestinal transplant, so some T cells may come from the graft donor.

CDR3 region: CASSSVRYPGETQYF. In DNA, the CDR3 is TGTGCCAGCAGCTCAGTTCGTTACCCCGGCGAGACCCAGTACTTC. This chain links TRBV7-2 with TRBJ2-5; D gene unclear. CDR1 is SGHTA, CDR2 FQGNSA, per germline. V lost 4 bases to trimming and J lost 5 bases, with 17 bases between them. The CDR3 is 15 residues long.